This T cell receptor beta chain was sequenced for a study of shared clonotypes between healthy human individuals. TCRdb's table, derived via immunoSEQ multiplex PCR, lists solely in-frame clones and lacks some. The profile covers about 2 million clones, with roughly 95% appearing a single time and roughly 1.2% taken by the ten largest. This clone appeared a few times. Distinct nucleotide sequences in the sample also encode this CDR3. CDR1 is SGDLS and CDR2 is YYNGEE in the germline V gene. CDR3 length equals 12 residues. V was clipped by 4 bases and J by 3 bases, with 8 bases between them. Naive CD8 isolation took CD45RO-negative cells positively selected for CCR7 and excluded terminally differentiated effector memory CD45RA+ cells.

Sequencing was performed on naive CD8+ T cells sorted from blood. The sequence derives from a man younger than 35 in good health. This chain joins TRBV9 and TRBJ2-7, with D perhaps TRBD2 (6 bases). In DNA form, the CDR3 reads TGTGCCAGCAGCCCCGGGGGCTACGAGCAGTACTTC. Translating it yields CASSPGGYEQYF. The full variable domain, in which reference TRBV9 and TRBJ2-7 provide the parts outside the CDR3, is DSGVTQTPKHLITATGQRVTLRCSPRSGDLSVYWYQQSLDQGLQFLIQYYNGEERAKGNILERFSAQQFPDLHSELNLSSLELGDSALYFCASSPGGYEQYFGPGTRLTVT.